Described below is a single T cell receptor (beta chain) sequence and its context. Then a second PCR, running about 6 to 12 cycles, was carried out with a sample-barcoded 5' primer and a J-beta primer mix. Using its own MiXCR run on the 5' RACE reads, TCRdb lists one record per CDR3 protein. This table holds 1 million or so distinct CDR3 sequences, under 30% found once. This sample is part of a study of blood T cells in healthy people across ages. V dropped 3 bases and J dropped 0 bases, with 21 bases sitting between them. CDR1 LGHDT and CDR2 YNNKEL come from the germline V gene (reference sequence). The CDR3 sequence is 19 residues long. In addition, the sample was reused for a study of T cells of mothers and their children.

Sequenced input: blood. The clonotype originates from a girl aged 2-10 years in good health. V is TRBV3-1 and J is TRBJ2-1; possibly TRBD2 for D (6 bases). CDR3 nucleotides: TGTGCCAGCAGCCACTCCAAAGTAGCGGTATCTTTCTCCTACAATGAGCAGTTCTTC. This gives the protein CASSHSKVAVSFSYNEQFF.